Following are 7 T cell receptor beta chains from one sample sequenced in a study of cytomegalovirus exposure and HLA in healthy donors. The PCR employed 60 Vbeta primers together with 13 Jbeta primers. TCRdb's copy holds only in-frame clones and misses some; the assay was immunoSEQ multiplex PCR. The sample has 100,000 or so clones, about 70% seen once; the top ten hold around 5%. Sequencing was carried out using PBMCs. Source of these receptors: a woman aged 18-35 years in good health and CMV-seropositive.

The V call is TRBV28, the J call TRBJ2-5; D is undetermined. The end of the DNA fits TRBJ2-7 better, so the J call may be wrong. The CDR3 runs 14 residues. Germline V gene lookup returns CDR1 MDHEN and CDR2 SYDVKM. The CDR3 here is CASSPPISSYEQYF. CDR3 nucleotides: TGTGCCAGCAGTCCCCCGATAAGCTCCTACGAGCAGTACTTC.

The chain employs TRBV29-1 and TRBJ2-1; 10 bases map to TRBD2. Germline loops: CDR1 SQVTM, CDR2 ANQGSEA. V trimming: 6 bases; J trimming: 6 bases; junction bases outside the gene matches: 11. The CDR3 loop spans 15 amino acids. Here the CDR3 DNA reads TGCAGCGTGCATCACAGCGGGAGGGCCACCAATGAGCAGTTCTTC. This encodes CSVHHSGRATNEQFF.

The chain recombines TRBV19 with TRBJ1-5; maybe TRBD1 (5 bases). The CDR3 has 11 residues. CDR1 is LNHDA, CDR2 SQIVND, per germline (reference sequence). CDR3 in DNA: TGTCCCCGGGGGAGCAATCAGCCCCAGCATTTT. Its translation is CPRGSNQPQHF.

This clone occurred a few times. The V call is TRBV28, the J call TRBJ2-1; perhaps TRBD1 as D (6 bases). Germline CDR1 is MDHEN and CDR2 is SYDVKM. CDR3 length: 11 residues. Trimming removed 5 bases from V and 8 bases from J, with 7 bases in between. The CDR3 nucleotides are TGTGCCAGCAGTAAGGGGGATGAGCAGTTCTTC. Its translation: CASSKGDEQFF.

The V gene is TRBV29-1, the J gene TRBJ2-7; D is perhaps TRBD1 (5 bases). Germline V gives CDR1 SQVTM, CDR2 ANQGSEA. This CDR3 is 13 amino acids long. Trimming took 1 base from V and 5 from J, leaving 12 bases between them. In DNA form, the CDR3 reads TGCAGCGTTGAAGGGGGCAGTTGGGACGAGCAGTACTTC. This sequence encodes CSVEGGSWDEQYF.

The V call is TRBV19, the J call TRBJ2-5; 9 bases are a match to TRBD1. V was pared by 6 bases and J by 4 bases, with 6 bases of the junction left unmatched. CDR1 and CDR2 (germline): LNHDA, SQIVND (reference sequence). The CDR3 totals 14 residues. CDR3 region: CASSVTGQGETQYF. The CDR3 region has the DNA TGTGCCAGTAGCGTGACGGGACAGGGAGAGACCCAGTACTTC.

This clone appeared a few times. The chain is built from TRBV30 and TRBJ1-2; D ambiguous. This CDR3 spans 12 amino acids. The germline CDR1 and CDR2 sequences are GTSNPN and SVGIG (reference sequence). Trimming cost V 4 bases and J 13 bases, with 19 bases left between them. This CDR3 reads CAWKGVRAFPTF. The CDR3 DNA is TGTGCCTGGAAAGGAGTTAGAGCTTTCCCCACCTTC. The full variable domain, in which reference TRBV30 and TRBJ1-2 provide the parts outside the CDR3, is SQTIHQWPATLVQPVGSPLSLECTVEGTSNPNLYWYRQAAGRGLQLLFYSVGIGQISSEVPQNLSASRPQDRQFILSSKKLLLSDSGFYLCAWKGVRAFPTFGSGTRLTVV.